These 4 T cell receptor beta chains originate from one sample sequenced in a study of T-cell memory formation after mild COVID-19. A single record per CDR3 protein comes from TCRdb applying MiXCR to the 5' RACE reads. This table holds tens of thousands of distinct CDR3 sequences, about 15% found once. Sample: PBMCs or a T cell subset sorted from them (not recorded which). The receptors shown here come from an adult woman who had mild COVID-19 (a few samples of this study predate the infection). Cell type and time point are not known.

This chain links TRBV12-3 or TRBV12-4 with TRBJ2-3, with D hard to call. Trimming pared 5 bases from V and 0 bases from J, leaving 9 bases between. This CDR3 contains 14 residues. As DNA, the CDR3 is TGTGCCAGCAGTCCGACGACCAGCACAGATACGCAGTATTTT. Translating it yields CASSPTTSTDTQYF.

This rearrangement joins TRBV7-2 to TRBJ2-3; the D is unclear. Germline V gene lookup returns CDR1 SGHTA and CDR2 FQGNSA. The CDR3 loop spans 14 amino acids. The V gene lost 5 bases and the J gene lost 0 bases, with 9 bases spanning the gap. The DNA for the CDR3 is TGTGCCAGCAGCCCCTGGGTCAGCACAGATACGCAGTATTTT. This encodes CASSPWVSTDTQYF.

In DNA, the CDR3 is TGCGCCAGCAGCCAGGACAGGACGAACACTGAAGCTTTCTTT. This codes for CASSQDRTNTEAFF. The genes are TRBV4-1 and TRBJ1-1; 7 nucleotides agree with TRBD1. J was trimmed by 1 base and V by 3 bases; bases with no gene match: 2. CDR1 and CDR2 from the germline V gene are MGHRA and YSYEKL. The CDR3 has 14 amino acids.

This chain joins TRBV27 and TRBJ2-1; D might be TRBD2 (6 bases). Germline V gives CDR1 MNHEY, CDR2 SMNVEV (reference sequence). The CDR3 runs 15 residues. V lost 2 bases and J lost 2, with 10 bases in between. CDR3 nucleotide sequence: TGTGCCAGCAGTTTACGCGGGGTCCCCTACAATGAGCAGTTCTTC. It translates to CASSLRGVPYNEQFF.